Listed here are 7 T cell receptor beta chains from one sample, sequenced in a study of CD8+CD57+ T cells in acquired aplastic anemia. Genomic DNA templated the TCR beta VDJ and CDR3 profiling. TCRdb reanalysed the reads using MiXCR and keeps one entry per CDR3 protein. The profile shows 190,000 or so distinct CDR3 sequences, over 60% of them singletons. The sequencing input was sorted CD4+, CD8+, or CD8+CD57+ T cells (not recorded which) from PBMCs. The source is a human donor in good health.

This chain connects TRBV5-1 to TRBJ2-1; TRBD2 is a possible D gene (5 bases). This CDR3 has 13 residues. V was cut by 8 bases and J by 2 bases, with 11 bases left in between. Germline-derived CDR1 and CDR2 are SGHRS and YFSETQ. CDR3 bases: TGCGCCAGTAGCGTGAGCCCCTACAATGAGCAGTTCTTC. Protein sequence: CASSVSPYNEQFF.

A remark on this clonotype: Being one base from a much bigger clone, this may be a read error. The V and J genes are TRBV9 and TRBJ2-1; TRBD1 agrees at 7 bases. CDR1 and CDR2 (germline): SGDLS, YYNGEE. The CDR3 totals 14 residues. CDR3 sequence: CASGVSGGADEQFF. CDR3 nucleotide sequence: TGTGCCAGCGGCGTATCAGGGGGTGCCGATGAGCAGTTCTTC.

This clonotype was observed a few times. V is TRBV28 and J is TRBJ2-3; 11 bases line up with TRBD2. Losses at the gene ends were 11 bases for V and 2 bases for J; bases not matched to a gene: 6. From germline, CDR1 is MDHEN and CDR2 SYDVKM. There are 14 residues in the CDR3. CDR3 nucleotides: TGTGCCGGTAGCGGGAGGGCTGTCACAGATACGCAGTATTTT. Protein sequence: CAGSGRAVTDTQYF.

The chain is built from TRBV15 and TRBJ2-1, with a weak D call TRBD2 (7 bases). Trimming took off 5 bases at V and 3 bases at J, with 17 bases between the two ends. The CDR3 sequence is 16 residues long. The germline CDR1 and CDR2 sequences are LNHNV and YYDKDF (reference sequence). CDR3 coding DNA: TGTGCCACCAGCGACGGAGGGCGGGGGCTCTACAATGAGCAGTTCTTC. Amino acids: CATSDGGRGLYNEQFF.

The chain is built from TRBV13 and TRBJ1-1; D might be TRBD1 (6 bases). The germline V gene has CDR1 PRHDT and CDR2 FYEKMQ (reference sequence). The ends were cut back, 4 bases at V and 0 bases at J, with 15 bases in the middle. This CDR3 is built from 16 residues. CDR3: CASSSSGGSLNTEAFF. CDR3 bases: TGTGCCAGCAGCTCCTCCGGGGGCAGCCTGAACACTGAAGCTTTCTTT.

Of note for this clonotype: A much larger clone lies a single base off, so this may be a read error. V is TRBV6-4 and J is TRBJ2-7; unclear D gene. CDR1 MRHNA and CDR2 SNTAGT come from the germline V gene. V was shortened by 11 bases and J by 0 bases, with 20 bases between the two germline ends. The CDR3 spans 15 residues. CDR3 sequence (DNA): TGTGCCGGCATGGTTGCACAACGGAGCTCCTACGAGCAGTACTTC. This codes for CAGMVAQRSSYEQYF.

This rearrangement joins TRBV20-1 to TRBJ2-7; 9 positions agree with TRBD1. This CDR3 region has 15 residues. Trimming took 1 base from V and 6 from J; bases not matched to a gene: 10. Germline V CDR1 and CDR2: DFQATT, SNEGSKA (reference sequence). The CDR3 nucleotides read TGCAGTGCTAGAGTGCCGGACAGGGGTAATCCCGAGCAGTACTTC. This sequence encodes CSARVPDRGNPEQYF.